The 18 T cell receptor beta chains below were found in one sample sequenced in a study of response to subunit inactivated influenza vaccine. One entry per CDR3 protein, called by TCRdb with MiXCR from the RT-PCR reads. There are 430,000 or so distinct CDR3 sequences in the sample; over 9.5% occur only once, and about 12% lies in the top ten. The source material was PBMCs from blood, sampled more than 35 days after vaccination. The receptor source for this set is a man between 45 and 60 years old who received an inactivated influenza vaccine.

The chain couples TRBV7-2 to TRBJ2-1, with 8 bases that match TRBD2. V dropped 1 base and J dropped 3; count of bases not matched to a gene: 5. From germline, CDR1 is SGHTA and CDR2 FQGNSA. The CDR3 contains 16 residues. CDR3 in amino acids: CASSLGAGGYYNEQFF. CDR3 DNA: TGTGCCAGCAGCTTAGGGGCGGGGGGCTACTACAATGAGCAGTTCTTC.

The rearrangement links TRBV5-5 to TRBJ2-7; 9 bases line up with TRBD1. CDR1 and CDR2 (germline): SGHKS, YYEKEE (reference sequence). V lost 2 bases and J lost 6; bases outside the gene matches: 6. This CDR3 has 14 residues. The CDR3 DNA reads as TGTGCCAGCAGCTTTGGACAGGGGACGACCGAGCAGTACTTC. It is translated as CASSFGQGTTEQYF.

The chain uses TRBV20-1 and TRBJ1-5, with no clear D. The V gene's germline CDR1 is DFQATT and CDR2 SNEGSKA (reference sequence). The CDR3 spans 15 residues. Trimming removed 0 bases from V and 1 base from J, with 10 bases in between. CDR3 residues: CSAREAGVSNQPQHF. The CDR3 DNA is TGCAGTGCTAGAGAGGCCGGGGTGAGCAATCAGCCCCAGCATTTT.

This chain links TRBV10-3 with TRBJ2-7; 9 bases map to TRBD1. Trimming cost V 6 bases and J 4 bases; bases outside gene matches: 7. The germline V gene encodes CDR1 ENHRY and CDR2 SYGVKD. CDR3 size: 14 residues. The CDR3 DNA is TGTGCCATCAGATCGGACAGGGGCGGTTACGAGCAGTACTTC. Translated, it gives CAIRSDRGGYEQYF.

This chain connects TRBV7-9 to TRBJ2-7, with 10 bases fitting TRBD2. CDR3 size: 14 residues. The V gene end was trimmed by 1 base and the J gene end by 7 bases; junction bases not matched to a gene: 4. The germline V gene encodes CDR1 SEHNR and CDR2 FQNEAQ (reference sequence). The CDR3 nucleotides are TGTGCCAGCAGCTTAGGGCTAGCGGGGGATGAGCAGTACTTC. This encodes CASSLGLAGDEQYF. Based on the CDR3 plus reference TRBV7-9 and TRBJ2-7, the full variable domain is DTGVSQNPRHKITKRGQNVTFRCDPISEHNRLYWYRQTLGQGPEFLTYFQNEAQLEKSRLLSDRFSAERPKGSFSTLEIQRTEQGDSAMYLCASSLGLAGDEQYFGPGTRLTVT.

Many counts were recorded for this clonotype. This chain links TRBV28 with TRBJ2-7, with TRBD2 matching over 8 bases. The germline CDR1 and CDR2 sequences are MDHEN and SYDVKM. This CDR3 is built from 18 residues. The V gene end was trimmed by 3 bases and the J gene end by 0 bases; junction bases not matched to a gene: 13. CDR3: CASSLVRSGAIYSYEQYF. The CDR3 DNA reads as TGTGCCAGCAGTTTGGTACGTAGCGGGGCTATCTACTCCTACGAGCAGTACTTC.

This clonotype was counted ten times or more. The chain employs TRBV7-2 and TRBJ1-2; TRBD1 is a possible D gene (6 bases). Germline V gives CDR1 SGHTA, CDR2 FQGNSA. Trimming cost V 5 bases and J 0 bases, with 13 bases left between them. The CDR3 consists of 15 residues. DNA of the CDR3: TGTGCCAGCAGCGTCGGGACAACGGCTAACTATGGCTACACCTTC. The encoded protein is CASSVGTTANYGYTF.

The sample holds a few counts of this clonotype. V usage is TRBV6-2 or TRBV6-3 and J usage is TRBJ1-2; 9 positions match TRBD1. Germline V lookup: CDR1 MNHEY, CDR2 SVGEGT. Unmatched junction bases numbered 9, after V lost 1 base and J lost 3 bases. CDR3 length equals 17 residues. As DNA, the CDR3 is TGTGCCAGCAGTTACTTCCCCCTTCGGACAGGGGACTATGGCTACACCTTC. This codes for CASSYFPLRTGDYGYTF.

Ten or more counts support this clonotype. The CDR3 sequence: CASSGGGSGSWDTQYF. In DNA form, the CDR3 reads TGTGCCAGCAGTGGGGGGGGTAGCGGGAGTTGGGATACGCAGTATTTT. J is TRBJ2-3 and V is TRBV12-3 or TRBV12-4, with 9 bases matching TRBD2. V dropped 5 bases and J dropped 6; count of bases not matched to a gene: 12. The CDR3 is made up of 16 amino acids.

The gene calls are TRBV15 and TRBJ2-1, with D possibly matching TRBD1 (6 bases). Trimming stripped 1 base from V and 0 bases from J, with 7 bases between. CDR1 LNHNV and CDR2 YYDKDF come from the germline V gene (reference sequence). The CDR3 is 15 residues long. The CDR3 DNA reads as TGTGCCACCAGCAGAGGGGGGCGCTCCTACAATGAGCAGTTCTTC. Its translation is CATSRGGRSYNEQFF.

This clonotype was seen ten or more times. The genes are TRBV29-1 and TRBJ1-2; 9 bases agree with TRBD1. CDR3 size: 15 residues. V lost 0 bases to trimming and J lost 3 bases; unmatched junction nucleotides: 5. Germline values: CDR1 SQVTM, CDR2 ANQGSEA. The CDR3 reads CSVEDGQGTYYGYTF. The CDR3 bases are TGCAGCGTTGAAGACGGACAGGGGACCTACTATGGCTACACCTTC.

This clonotype showed up just a few times. This chain joins TRBV7-2 and TRBJ2-3, with no clear D. The ends were cut back, 5 bases at V and 7 bases at J, with 7 bases in the middle. Germline V gene lookup returns CDR1 SGHTA and CDR2 FQGNSA. The CDR3 consists of 11 residues. The CDR3: CASSLRNTQYF. The DNA for the CDR3 is TGTGCCAGCAGCCTCCGTAATACGCAGTATTTT.

This clonotype showed up just a few times. The CDR3: CASSLSSGRLNTYNEQFF. The CDR3 bases are TGTGCCAGCAGTTTAAGTAGCGGGAGGCTCAATACCTACAATGAGCAGTTCTTC. The chain combines TRBV28 with TRBJ2-1, with TRBD2 identical over 10 bases. In germline, CDR1 is MDHEN, CDR2 SYDVKM. There are 18 residues in the CDR3. The ends lost 2 bases at V and 2 bases at J; junction bases unmatched: 9.

In its sample, this clonotype was seen many times. The chain combines TRBV20-1 with TRBJ1-1; 11 bases are shared with TRBD1. Losses at the gene ends were 5 bases for V and 11 bases for J; bases not matched to a gene: 7. Per germline, CDR1 DFQATT and CDR2 SNEGSKA (reference sequence). The CDR3 is made up of 12 amino acids. CDR3 coding DNA: TGCAGTGCTGGACAGGGGGCAATAGTTGCTTTCTTT. The encoded protein is CSAGQGAIVAFF.

This rearrangement joins TRBV7-9 to TRBJ1-1; 11 bases agree with TRBD1. V dropped 6 bases and J dropped 7; count of bases not matched to a gene: 7. The CDR3 consists of 14 residues. Germline values: CDR1 SEHNR, CDR2 FQNEAQ (reference sequence). The CDR3 loop reads CASRWTGGRSEAFF. The CDR3 coding sequence is TGTGCCAGCAGATGGACAGGGGGCAGGAGTGAAGCTTTCTTT.

This clonotype was seen many times. The chain combines TRBV20-1 with TRBJ2-1, with D tentatively TRBD2 (5 bases). This CDR3 region has 14 residues. From germline, CDR1 is DFQATT and CDR2 SNEGSKA (reference sequence). The germline V and J ends were trimmed by 3 bases and 0 bases, with 9 bases remaining between them. CDR3 amino acids: CSASVTTSYNEQFF. Written as DNA, the CDR3 is TGCAGTGCTAGTGTGACTACCTCCTACAATGAGCAGTTCTTC.

The V call is TRBV20-1, the J call TRBJ1-1; no clear D. The ends were cut back, 6 bases at V and 4 bases at J, with 15 bases in the middle. The CDR3 loop spans 13 amino acids. CDR1 DFQATT and CDR2 SNEGSKA come from the germline V gene (reference sequence). CDR3 in DNA: TGCAGTGCGGTCCAAGGGCCGGGCACTGAAGCTTTCTTT. As protein: CSAVQGPGTEAFF.

There are a few counts of this clonotype. The chain recombines TRBV6-5 with TRBJ2-1, with 7 bases fitting TRBD2. J was trimmed by 7 bases and V by 0 bases; bases with no gene match: 6. The CDR3 sequence is 15 residues long. CDR1 is MNHEY and CDR2 is SVGAGI in the germline V gene. The CDR3 sequence is CASSYSAGEKNEQFF. The CDR3 DNA follows: TGTGCCAGCAGTTACTCGGCGGGAGAGAAAAATGAGCAGTTCTTC.